Each of the 26 T cell receptor beta chains below was sequenced from the same sample in a study of shared clonotypes between healthy human individuals. TCRdb keeps only in-frame clones here, not all; method: immunoSEQ multiplex PCR. The table records roughly 1,500,000 clones, 98% of them present only once. Sequenced input: naive CD4+ T cells sorted from blood. Subset of the sample: CD45RA+ positively selected. These receptors all come from a man aged 25 to 40 in good health.

The rearrangement joins TRBV10-1 to TRBJ1-1, with D possibly matching TRBD1 (5 bases). From germline, CDR1 is WNHNN and CDR2 SYGVQD (reference sequence). V was clipped by 6 bases and J by 7 bases, with 15 bases between them. This CDR3 is built from 13 residues. The CDR3 DNA is TGCGCCAGCAGACAGGCAGGGAAAATTGAAGCTTTCTTT. Encoded protein: CASRQAGKIEAFF.

The chain joins TRBV2 to TRBJ2-2; D ambiguous. Germline V gives CDR1 SNHLY, CDR2 FYNNEI. Trimming cost V 5 bases and J 3 bases, with 13 bases left between them. The CDR3 is 15 amino acids. The CDR3 reads CASSRDIGYTGELFF. DNA for the CDR3: TGTGCCAGCAGTCGAGATATTGGGTACACCGGGGAGCTGTTTTTT.

This chain uses TRBV6-5 with TRBJ2-7, with a weak D call TRBD2 (5 bases). V shed 0 bases and J shed 5 bases, with 8 bases lying between them. The CDR3 is made up of 13 amino acids. CDR1 and CDR2 (germline): MNHEY, SVGAGI. CDR3 sequence: CASSYSSGDEQYF. For the CDR3, the DNA is TGTGCCAGCAGTTACTCATCCGGGGACGAGCAGTACTTC.

CDR3 sequence: CASSTTRPLGRGYEQYF. CDR3 nucleotide sequence: TGTGCCAGCAGTACCACCCGTCCTTTAGGCAGGGGCTACGAGCAGTACTTC. The chain is built from TRBV27 and TRBJ2-7; weak D call: TRBD1 (6 bases). Germline V CDR1 and CDR2: MNHEY, SMNVEV (reference sequence). The CDR3 has 17 amino acids. V dropped 5 bases and J dropped 3 bases, with 23 bases sitting between them.

With regard to this clone: Other DNA sequences in this specimen translate into the identical CDR3. V is TRBV28 and J is TRBJ2-2; the D is unclear. V was cut by 2 bases and J by 6 bases, with 7 bases left in between. From germline, CDR1 is MDHEN and CDR2 SYDVKM. The CDR3 sequence is 13 residues long. CDR3 loop: CASSLGVPGELFF. In DNA, the CDR3 is TGTGCCAGCAGTTTAGGGGTTCCCGGGGAGCTGTTTTTT.

The rearrangement links TRBV6-1 to TRBJ2-3; D is uncertain. Germline V gene lookup returns CDR1 MNHNS and CDR2 SASEGT. Between the trimmed V and J ends, which lost 5 bases and 9 bases, there was a span of 12 bases. CDR3 size: 12 residues. CDR3 sequence reads: CASSPELGTQYF. As DNA, the CDR3 is TGTGCCAGCAGTCCCGAGCTAGGCACGCAGTATTTT.

This clone was recorded once. This sequence joins TRBV19 and TRBJ2-3; TRBD2 matches at 10 bases. This CDR3 comprises 15 residues. Germline CDR1 is LNHDA and CDR2 is SQIVND (reference sequence). V gave up 3 bases and J gave up 6 bases; unmatched junction bases: 6. The CDR3 loop reads CASSIRASGSDTQYF. The CDR3 region has the DNA TGTGCCAGTAGTATTCGGGCTAGCGGGAGTGATACGCAGTATTTT.

The rearrangement joins TRBV2 to TRBJ1-5; D uncertain. The V end was cut by 6 bases, the J end by 0 bases, with 12 bases between. Germline lookup yields CDR1 SNHLY and CDR2 FYNNEI. The CDR3 is 15 amino acids. CDR3 region: CASRPQKLSNQPQHF. Written as DNA, the CDR3 is TGTGCCAGCAGACCCCAGAAACTTAGCAATCAGCCCCAGCATTTT.

With respect to this clone: Other DNA sequences within the sample encode an identical CDR3. The chain employs TRBV10-3 and TRBJ1-2, with a weak D call TRBD1 (5 bases). Germline lookup yields CDR1 ENHRY and CDR2 SYGVKD. The CDR3 is 13 residues long. The V and J ends lost 0 bases and 7 bases respectively, with 9 bases between them. CDR3 amino acids: CAISESSGFGYTF. CDR3 in DNA: TGTGCCATCAGTGAGTCGTCAGGGTTTGGCTACACCTTC.

The gene calls are TRBV11-3 and TRBJ2-1, with TRBD1 as a possible D gene (5 bases). This CDR3 has 13 residues. CDR1 is SGHNT, CDR2 YENEEA, per germline. V lost 5 bases and J 14 bases, leaving 19 bases between the germline ends. CDR3 region: CASSQTDVGREFF. CDR3 bases: TGTGCCAGCAGCCAAACTGATGTGGGCAGGGAGTTCTTC.

This clone was observed once. This rearrangement joins TRBV30 to TRBJ1-2, with D tentatively TRBD1 (5 bases). This CDR3 contains 12 residues. V was shortened by 3 bases and J by 12 bases, with 17 bases between the two germline ends. Germline lookup yields CDR1 GTSNPN and CDR2 SVGIG (reference sequence). The CDR3 region is CAWSPGTKRDTF. For the CDR3, the DNA is TGTGCCTGGAGCCCCGGGACGAAAAGGGACACCTTC.

As regards this clone: The same CDR3 can be traced to other DNA sequences in this sample. The rearrangement joins TRBV5-1 to TRBJ2-5; D is ambiguous. The CDR3 consists of 13 residues. Trimming stripped 2 bases from V and 2 bases from J, with 7 bases between. CDR1 is SGHRS, CDR2 YFSETQ, per germline. The CDR3 loop is CASSFRIQETQYF. In nucleotides, the CDR3 is TGCGCCAGCAGCTTCAGAATACAAGAGACCCAGTACTTC.

This clone appeared once. J is TRBJ2-1 and V is TRBV6-6; tentative D call: TRBD1 (6 bases). CDR1 is MNHNY, CDR2 SVGAGI, per germline (reference sequence). The CDR3 has 15 residues. The V and J ends lost 8 bases and 3 bases respectively, with 17 bases between them. CDR3 sequence (DNA): TGTGCCAGCGGAAAGCCAGGGGTTTACTACAATGAGCAGTTCTTC. Protein product: CASGKPGVYYNEQFF.

The chain employs TRBV5-1 and TRBJ1-1, with 12 nucleotides matching TRBD1. Germline-derived CDR1 and CDR2 are SGHRS and YFSETQ. J gave up 2 bases and V 3 bases, and 5 bases lay outside the gene matches. CDR3 length: 16 amino acids. The CDR3 region has the DNA TGCGCCAGCAGCTCGGGACAGGGGGCTTTTAACACTGAAGCTTTCTTT. Amino acid sequence: CASSSGQGAFNTEAFF.

The chain recombines TRBV7-9 with TRBJ1-2, with 8 positions matching TRBD1. Germline CDR1 SEHNR, CDR2 FQNEAQ (reference sequence). The CDR3 contains 16 residues. The trim removed 1 base at V and 7 bases at J, leaving 11 bases unmatched. The CDR3 loop reads CASSLDLTGQVSGYTF. The CDR3 nucleotides are TGTGCCAGCAGCTTAGACCTCACGGGACAGGTCTCTGGCTACACCTTC.

The chain recombines TRBV10-3 with TRBJ2-1; D unclear. The ends were cut back, 2 bases at V and 9 bases at J, with 5 bases in the middle. Germline CDR1 ENHRY, CDR2 SYGVKD. The CDR3 length is 11 residues. For the CDR3, the DNA is TGTGCCATCAGTGAGCCCGGTGAGCAGTTCTTC. Its protein product is CAISEPGEQFF.

This rearrangement joins TRBV28 to TRBJ1-1; D is unclear. Germline CDR1 and CDR2: MDHEN and SYDVKM. This CDR3 region has 13 residues. Trimming shortened V by 5 bases and J by 2 bases, and 9 bases separated the two germline ends. CDR3 sequence: CASSRMVNTEAFF. CDR3 in DNA: TGTGCCAGCAGTCGTATGGTAAACACTGAAGCTTTCTTT. The full variable domain, its missing parts supplied by reference TRBV28 and TRBJ1-1, is DVKVTQSSRYLVKRTGEKVFLECVQDMDHENMFWYRQDPGLGLRLIYFSYDVKMKEKGDIPEGYSVSREKKERFSLILESASTNQTSMYLCASSRMVNTEAFFGQGTRLTVV.

The chain recombines TRBV9 with TRBJ2-5, with D perhaps matching TRBD2 (6 bases). V was trimmed by 0 bases and J by 7 bases, leaving 10 bases between them. This CDR3 spans 13 amino acids. The V gene's germline CDR1 is SGDLS and CDR2 YYNGEE. CDR3 loop: CASSVASGGTQYF. The CDR3 nucleotides are TGTGCCAGCAGCGTAGCCTCCGGGGGGACCCAGTACTTC.

The chain employs TRBV6-5 and TRBJ1-1, with D perhaps matching TRBD1 (5 bases). Trimming cost V 5 bases and J 3 bases, with 13 bases left between them. From germline, CDR1 is MNHEY and CDR2 SVGAGI. The CDR3 extends over 14 amino acids. In DNA form, the CDR3 reads TGTGCCAGCAGTACCCTCGACAGATACACTGAAGCTTTCTTT. It translates to CASSTLDRYTEAFF.

The chain recombines TRBV6-5 with TRBJ1-5, with 9 bases identical to TRBD1. V dropped 11 bases and J dropped 6; count of bases not matched to a gene: 8. From germline, CDR1 is MNHEY and CDR2 SVGAGI. This CDR3 contains 13 residues. Here the CDR3 reads CAVQQGAGQPQHF. Written as DNA, the CDR3 is TGTGCCGTTCAACAGGGGGCAGGTCAGCCCCAGCATTTT.

The gene calls are TRBV30 and TRBJ2-7; 8 nucleotides match TRBD2. This CDR3 region has 14 residues. CDR1 is GTSNPN and CDR2 is SVGIG in the germline V gene (reference sequence). After removal of 2 bases from V and 4 bases from J, the junction contained 7 bases not matched to a gene. The CDR3 protein is CAWSPGTRAYEQYF. The CDR3 DNA follows: TGTGCCTGGAGTCCCGGGACTAGAGCGTACGAGCAGTACTTC.

The chain combines TRBV7-3 with TRBJ2-3; no reliable D call. Germline CDR1 is SGHTA and CDR2 is FQGTGA. The CDR3 runs 12 residues. V was clipped by 5 bases and J by 9 bases, with 12 bases between them. The CDR3 sequence is CASSQDRLTQYF. The CDR3 DNA is TGTGCCAGCAGCCAGGACCGGTTAACGCAGTATTTT.

The V and J genes are TRBV9 and TRBJ2-2; the D is unclear. Germline V gives CDR1 SGDLS, CDR2 YYNGEE. The ends were cut back, 3 bases at V and 7 bases at J, with 7 bases in the middle. The CDR3 spans 12 residues. The CDR3 nucleotides read TGTGCCAGCAGCGCCTTCATCGGGGAGCTGTTTTTT. It encodes CASSAFIGELFF.

The V gene is TRBV9, the J gene TRBJ1-4; TRBD1 aligns across 7 bases. This CDR3 is built from 15 residues. The germline V gene encodes CDR1 SGDLS and CDR2 YYNGEE. With 3 bases clipped from V and 7 bases from J, the junction kept 9 bases outside the gene matches. The CDR3 sequence: CASSAQGGESEKLFF. The CDR3, as DNA: TGTGCCAGCAGCGCTCAAGGGGGCGAGTCTGAAAAACTGTTTTTT.

V usage is TRBV29-1 and J usage is TRBJ2-1; no clear D. Between the trimmed V and J ends, which lost 7 bases and 0 bases, there was a span of 10 bases. CDR1 and CDR2 (germline): SQVTM, ANQGSEA. CDR3 length: 13 amino acids. This chain's CDR3 is CSGAGSSYNEQFF. The CDR3 DNA follows: TGCAGCGGGGCCGGGTCCTCCTACAATGAGCAGTTCTTC.

The chain combines TRBV15 with TRBJ2-7, with TRBD2 matching over 7 bases. The ends lost 1 base at V and 2 bases at J; junction bases unmatched: 5. The CDR3 consists of 15 residues. CDR1 LNHNV and CDR2 YYDKDF come from the germline V gene (reference sequence). CDR3 loop: CATSRVGGSTYEQYF. The DNA for the CDR3 is TGTGCCACCAGCAGAGTAGGCGGGAGCACCTACGAGCAGTACTTC.